This T cell receptor (beta chain) was obtained from a study of shared clonotypes between healthy human individuals. This clone has just a few counts. The antigen remains unidentified. Overall study results and limits: Clonotype sharing among donors was expected to depend on sequencing depth.

CDR1 SEHNR and CDR2 FQNEAQ come from the germline V gene (reference sequence). V lost 2 bases and J 1 base, leaving 15 bases between the germline ends. CDR3 length equals 17 residues. The run depth of the assay was deep. On sorted subsets, replicate PCRs used about 200 ng DNA, or 30,000 or so T cell genomes. Authors' methods: Junction-only immunoSEQ sequences carried no quality scores, so filtering differed. Clones were read by immunoSEQ multiplex PCR, and TCRdb kept only the in-frame ones, dropping some. Clone size and the V and J calls come from that table; the DNA yielded D and trimming. The repertoire holds approximately 95,000 clones, around two thirds seen once, with 40% to 45% in the top ten.

This TCR came from a man between 25 and 39 years old in good health. The sequenced sample was memory CD8+ T cells sorted from blood. Subset noted: CD45RO+ cells pooled with CCR7-negative TemRA cells. The chain joins TRBV7-9 to TRBJ2-1; D is possibly TRBD2 (5 bases). The CDR3 loop reads CASSLSFGESSYNEQFF. CDR3 in DNA: TGTGCCAGCAGCTTATCGTTCGGGGAGTCGTCCTACAATGAGCAGTTCTTC.